Shown below are 9 T cell receptor beta chains from a single sample sequenced in a study of T cell repertoires in cytomegalovirus infection. These receptors' targets are unknown. TCRdb used MiXCR to reprocess the reads, holding one entry per CDR3 protein. The data show 26,000 or so distinct CDR3 sequences, around 19% seen once. Sequenced material: CD8+ T cells from cultured PBMCs, taken from culture after CMV antigen stimulation. All receptors come from a human donor in good health (CMV status not recorded). Some clones in this sample may be carry-over from other donors' samples.

This chain connects TRBV12-3 or TRBV12-4 to TRBJ1-5; weak D call: TRBD1 (6 bases). This CDR3 region has 14 residues. Trimming left V 5 bases short and J 2 bases short, with 10 bases between. Here the CDR3 DNA reads TGTGCCAGCAGTCGCGCAGGGGGCAATCAGCCCCAGCATTTT. Encoded protein: CASSRAGGNQPQHF.

The chain has TRBV4-3 and TRBJ2-1; 8 bases fit TRBD1. The CDR3 is 14 amino acids. Trimming removed 1 base from V and 5 bases from J; junction bases left unmatched: 1. Germline CDR1 reads LGHNA; CDR2 reads YSLEER. CDR3 bases: TGCGCCAGCAGCCAAGTGACAGGGGACAATGAGCAGTTCTTC. This encodes CASSQVTGDNEQFF.

This rearrangement joins TRBV7-9 to TRBJ1-5, with 9 positions matching TRBD1. V trimming: 5 bases; J trimming: 4 bases; junction bases outside the gene matches: 3. The CDR3 has 14 residues. Germline V gene data show CDR1 as SEHNR and CDR2 as FQNEAQ (reference sequence). The CDR3 DNA follows: TGTGCCAGCAGCCCTGGACAGGGGAATCAGCCCCAGCATTTT. It codes for CASSPGQGNQPQHF.

DNA of the CDR3: TGTGCCAGCAGTTCGGGAGTAGGGATCTACAATGAGCAGTTCTTC. Translating gives CASSSGVGIYNEQFF. The V and J genes are TRBV12-3 or TRBV12-4 and TRBJ2-1; D perhaps matches TRBD2 (6 bases). The CDR3 contains 15 residues. Trimming shortened V by 4 bases and J by 3 bases, and 13 bases separated the two germline ends.

The chain is built from TRBV7-6 and TRBJ2-3; D unresolved. The CDR3 spans 16 residues. V was trimmed by 1 base and J by 0 bases, leaving 11 bases between them. Germline V gene data show CDR1 as SGHVS and CDR2 as FNYEAQ. The DNA of the CDR3 is TGTGCCAGCAGCTTAGAAGGTCAAACTAGCACAGATACGCAGTATTTT. Residues: CASSLEGQTSTDTQYF.

The chain combines TRBV7-2 with TRBJ2-2; D gene unclear. CDR1 and CDR2 (germline): SGHTA, FQGNSA. The V and J ends lost 7 bases and 1 base respectively, with 10 bases between them. CDR3 length equals 14 residues. CDR3 amino acids: CASKALGNTGELFF. The CDR3 DNA follows: TGTGCCAGCAAAGCCTTGGGGAACACCGGGGAGCTGTTTTTT.

This clonotype has just a few counts. This rearrangement joins TRBV28 to TRBJ1-2, with a weak D call TRBD1 (5 bases). Germline-derived CDR1 and CDR2 are MDHEN and SYDVKM. The CDR3 extends over 14 amino acids. Trimming cost V 7 bases and J 7 bases, with 19 bases left between them. The CDR3 DNA reads as TGTGCCAGCACCGATGTGGGGCAGGGTAGTGGCTACACCTTC. It encodes CASTDVGQGSGYTF.

The table lists this clonotype with many counts. The rearrangement joins TRBV5-5 to TRBJ2-7, with D perhaps TRBD2 (6 bases). The CDR3 sequence is 17 residues long. V lost 2 bases to trimming and J lost 4 bases, with 22 bases between them. Germline V lookup: CDR1 SGHKS, CDR2 YYEKEE (reference sequence). The CDR3 spells CASSFRGSIAAVYEQYF. The CDR3 DNA follows: TGTGCCAGCAGCTTTCGGGGGAGTATCGCCGCTGTATACGAGCAGTACTTC.

The J gene is TRBJ2-2, the V gene TRBV7-6, with TRBD2 as a possible D gene (6 bases). The CDR3 consists of 16 residues. Trimming took 1 base from V and 3 from J, leaving 12 bases between them. Germline lookup yields CDR1 SGHVS and CDR2 FNYEAQ. The CDR3 protein is CASSLEGGSDTGELFF. In nucleotides, the CDR3 is TGTGCCAGCAGCTTAGAGGGAGGATCCGACACCGGGGAGCTGTTTTTT.